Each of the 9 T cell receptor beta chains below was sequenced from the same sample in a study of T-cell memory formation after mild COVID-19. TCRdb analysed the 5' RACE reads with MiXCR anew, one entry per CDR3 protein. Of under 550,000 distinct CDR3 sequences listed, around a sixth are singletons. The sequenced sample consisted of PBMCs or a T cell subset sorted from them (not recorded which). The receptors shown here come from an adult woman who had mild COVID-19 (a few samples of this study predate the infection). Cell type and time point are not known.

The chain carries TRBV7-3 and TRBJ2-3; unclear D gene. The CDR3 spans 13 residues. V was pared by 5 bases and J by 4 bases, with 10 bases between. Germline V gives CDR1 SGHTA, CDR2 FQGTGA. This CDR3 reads CASSAVASDTQYF. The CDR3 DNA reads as TGTGCCAGCAGCGCGGTCGCCTCAGATACGCAGTATTTT.

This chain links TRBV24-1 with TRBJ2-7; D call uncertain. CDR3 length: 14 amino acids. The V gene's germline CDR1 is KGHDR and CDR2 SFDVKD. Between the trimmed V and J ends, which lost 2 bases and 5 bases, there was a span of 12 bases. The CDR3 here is CATSDSRAVHEQYF. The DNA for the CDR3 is TGTGCCACCAGTGATTCCCGGGCAGTCCACGAGCAGTACTTC.

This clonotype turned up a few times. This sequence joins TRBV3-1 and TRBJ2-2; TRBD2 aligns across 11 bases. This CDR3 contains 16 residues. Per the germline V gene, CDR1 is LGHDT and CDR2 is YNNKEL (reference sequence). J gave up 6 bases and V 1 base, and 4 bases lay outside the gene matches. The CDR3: CASSQGGLAVAGELFF. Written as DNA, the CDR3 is TGTGCCAGCAGCCAAGGGGGACTAGCGGTGGCCGGGGAGCTGTTTTTT.

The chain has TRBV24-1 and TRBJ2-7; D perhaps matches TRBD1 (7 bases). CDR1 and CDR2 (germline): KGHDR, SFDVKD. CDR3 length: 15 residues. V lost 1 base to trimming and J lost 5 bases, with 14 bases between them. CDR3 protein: CATSDLWQGEDEQYF. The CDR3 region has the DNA TGTGCCACCAGTGATTTATGGCAGGGGGAGGACGAGCAGTACTTC.

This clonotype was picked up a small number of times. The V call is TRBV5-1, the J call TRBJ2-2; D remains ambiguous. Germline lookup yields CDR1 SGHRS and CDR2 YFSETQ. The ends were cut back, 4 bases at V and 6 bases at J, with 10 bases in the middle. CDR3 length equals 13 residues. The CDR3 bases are TGCGCCAGCAGCCCGGCCTTACCCGGGGAGCTGTTTTTT. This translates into CASSPALPGELFF.

The CDR3 loop is CSAYLGRAGNEQFF. The CDR3 DNA follows: TGCAGTGCTTATTTGGGGAGGGCCGGTAATGAGCAGTTCTTC. The rearrangement joins TRBV20-1 to TRBJ2-1, with 7 positions matching TRBD2. The CDR3 has 14 amino acids. Unmatched junction bases numbered 11, after V lost 5 bases and J lost 7 bases. Germline CDR1 DFQATT, CDR2 SNEGSKA (reference sequence).

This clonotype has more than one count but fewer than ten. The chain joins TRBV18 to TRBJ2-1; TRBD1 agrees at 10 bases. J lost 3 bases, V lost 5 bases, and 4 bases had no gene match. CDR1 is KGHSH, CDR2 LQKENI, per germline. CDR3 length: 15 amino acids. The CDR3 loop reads CASSVDRGLYNEQFF. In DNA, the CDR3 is TGTGCCAGCTCAGTTGACAGGGGGCTCTACAATGAGCAGTTCTTC.

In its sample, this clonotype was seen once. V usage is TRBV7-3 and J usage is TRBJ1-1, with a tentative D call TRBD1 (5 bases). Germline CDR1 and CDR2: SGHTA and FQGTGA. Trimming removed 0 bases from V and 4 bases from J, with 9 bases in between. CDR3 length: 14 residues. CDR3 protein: CASSLTSGGTEAFF. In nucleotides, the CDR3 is TGTGCCAGCAGCTTAACGTCGGGGGGCACTGAAGCTTTCTTT.

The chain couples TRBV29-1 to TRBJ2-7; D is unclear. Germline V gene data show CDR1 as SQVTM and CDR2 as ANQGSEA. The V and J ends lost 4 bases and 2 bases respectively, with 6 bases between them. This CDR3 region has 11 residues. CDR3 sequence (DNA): TGCAGCGTTGTAGGGACCTACGAGCAGTACTTC. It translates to CSVVGTYEQYF.